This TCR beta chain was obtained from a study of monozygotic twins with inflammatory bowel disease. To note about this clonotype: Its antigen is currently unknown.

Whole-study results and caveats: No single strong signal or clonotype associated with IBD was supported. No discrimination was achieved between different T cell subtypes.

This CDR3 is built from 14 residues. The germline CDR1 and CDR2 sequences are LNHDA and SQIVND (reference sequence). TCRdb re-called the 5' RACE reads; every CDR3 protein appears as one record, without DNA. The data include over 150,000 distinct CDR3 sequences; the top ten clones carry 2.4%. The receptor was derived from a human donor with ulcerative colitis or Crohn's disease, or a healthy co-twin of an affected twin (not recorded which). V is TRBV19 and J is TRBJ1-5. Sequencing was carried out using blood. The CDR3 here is CASSPWQPDQPQHF.